These T cell receptor beta chains were read from a single sample in a study of OX40 agonist ivuxolimab in advanced cancers. Method: immunoSEQ multiplex PCR; TCRdb's copy keeps in-frame clones and lacks some. The table has 20,000 to 25,000 clones, more than 70% seen once. Material: CD4+ or CD8+ T cells sorted from blood, obtained in a trial of the OX40 agonist ivuxolimab. The receptors originated from an adult with an advanced solid tumor such as melanoma, head and neck, liver or kidney cancer. CDR3s include the opening cysteine and the closing phenylalanine or tryptophan. D genes are given only for firm matches. Size tells how often a clone was seen (once, few, many) or the class of an expanded clone, and some rows leave it out.

clone size,D gene,J gene,V gene,CDR3 DNA,CDR3 protein
-,-,TRBJ1-1,TRBV7-9,TGTGCCAGCAGTGGGACACCGAACACTGAAGCTTTCTTT,CASSGTPNTEAFF
-,-,TRBJ2-4,TRBV18,TGTGCCAGCTCACCATTCTCCTTAGGGGCCAAAAACATTCAGTACTTC,CASSPFSLGAKNIQYF
-,-,TRBJ2-1,TRBV6-6,TGTGCCAGCAGTTGGACTGTTGAGCAGTTCTTC,CASSWTVEQFF
-,-,TRBJ2-7,TRBV6-5,TGTGCCAGCAGGAGGGGCAGTACCTCCGAGCAGTACTTC,CASRRGSTSEQYF
-,-,TRBJ1-2,TRBV27,TGTGCCAGCAGTCCCGGACAGAGCCTCTATGGCTACACCTTC,CASSPGQSLYGYTF
-,-,TRBJ2-2,TRBV4-1,TGCGCCAGCGGACGTAGCGAGACCGGGGAGCTGTTTTTT,CASGRSETGELFF
-,TRBD1,TRBJ2-2,TRBV2,TGTGCCAGCAGAGGACAGGGTGCGACCGGGGAGCTGTTTTTT,CASRGQGATGELFF
-,TRBD2,TRBJ2-7,TRBV13,TGTGCCAGCAGCCCAGGGACTAGCGGGGGTACCTACGAGCAGTACTTC,CASSPGTSGGTYEQYF
-,-,TRBJ2-5,TRBV19,TGTGCCAGTAGTCTCGACTTAGAAGAGACCCAGTACTTC,CASSLDLEETQYF
-,-,TRBJ1-1,TRBV7-9,TGTGCCAGCAGCAGCGGAGGGGGAGGGTGGACTGAAGCTTTCTTT,CASSSGGGGWTEAFF
-,-,TRBJ2-3,TRBV7-9,TGTGCCAGCAGCTTAATTACGGTTACTAGCACAGATACGCAGTATTTT,CASSLITVTSTDTQYF
-,TRBD2,TRBJ2-7,TRBV30,TGTGCCTGGAGTGAGGTTTGGGGGGGAGAGCAGTACTTC,CAWSEVWGGEQYF
-,-,TRBJ2-3,TRBV28,TGTGCCAGCAGTTTTGGCCAGGATGCACTAGATACGCAGTATTTT,CASSFGQDALDTQYF
-,TRBD1,TRBJ2-1,TRBV4-1,TGCGCCAGCAGCCGGACTCCCGGGACAGGGGGCACCAATGAGCAGTTCTTC,CASSRTPGTGGTNEQFF
-,TRBD2,TRBJ2-1,TRBV4-1,TGCGCCAGCAGCCAAGCGGGGGGGCCCAATGAGCAGTTCTTC,CASSQAGGPNEQFF
-,-,TRBJ1-1,TRBV5-1,TGCGCCAGCAGCTTGCTTGAGACAGGACCCACTGAAGCTTTCTTT,CASSLLETGPTEAFF
-,-,TRBJ1-5,TRBV6-5,TGTGCCAGCAGCCAAACCGGGGACAATCAGCCCCAGCATTTT,CASSQTGDNQPQHF
-,TRBD2,TRBJ2-1,TRBV18,TGTGCCAGCTCACCCTCCGGGACTAGCAAGTTCTTC,CASSPSGTSKFF
-,-,TRBJ2-1,TRBV14,TGTGCCAGCAGCCAATGGGTGAAGGGCGATGAGCAGTTCTTC,CASSQWVKGDEQFF
-,TRBD2,TRBJ2-1,TRBV7-9,TGTGCCAGCAGCTCGGGACTAGCGGCCTACAATGAGCAGTTCTTC,CASSSGLAAYNEQFF
-,-,TRBJ2-1,TRBV29-1,TGCAGCGTTGGAGACTACTTTAATGAGCAGTTCTTC,CSVGDYFNEQFF
-,-,TRBJ2-7,TRBV2,TGTGCCAGCAGTGTATGGAGGGGAAGCGAGCAGTACTTC,CASSVWRGSEQYF
once,-,TRBJ2-7,TRBV4-1,TGCGCCAGCAGCCAAGACAGGAAATACGAGCAGTACTTC,CASSQDRKYEQYF
-,TRBD1,TRBJ1-1,TRBV6-5,TGTGCCAGCAGCACTGGACAGGCCGCGAACACTGAAGCTTTCTTT,CASSTGQAANTEAFF
-,-,TRBJ1-3,TRBV11-2,TGTGCCAGCAGCTTAGAGTGGCATTCGAGCTCTGGAAACACCATATATTTT,CASSLEWHSSSGNTIYF
once,TRBD2,TRBJ2-7,TRBV6-1,TGTGCCAGCAGTGGCATCGGGGGGGCCCACGAGCAGTACTTC,CASSGIGGAHEQYF
-,-,TRBJ1-5,TRBV19,TGTGCCAGTAACTTTAATTTTCGGGGGAGCAATCAGCCCCAGCATTTT,CASNFNFRGSNQPQHF
-,TRBD2,TRBJ2-2,TRBV5-4,TGTGCCAGCAGCGTTTACGGGACTAGCGGGGGCTTTGCCGGGGAGCTGTTTTTT,CASSVYGTSGGFAGELFF